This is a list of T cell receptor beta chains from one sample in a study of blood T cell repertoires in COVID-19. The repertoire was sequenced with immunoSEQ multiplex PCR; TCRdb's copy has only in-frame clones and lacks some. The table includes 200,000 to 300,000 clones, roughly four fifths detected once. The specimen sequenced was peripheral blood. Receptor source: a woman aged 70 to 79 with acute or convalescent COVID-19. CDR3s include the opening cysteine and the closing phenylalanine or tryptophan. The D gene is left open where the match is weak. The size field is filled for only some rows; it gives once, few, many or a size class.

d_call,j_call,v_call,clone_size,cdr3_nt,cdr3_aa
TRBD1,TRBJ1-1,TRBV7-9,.,TGTGCCAGCAGCTCGACAGGGGTTTGGAACACTGAAGCTTTCTTT,CASSSTGVWNTEAFF
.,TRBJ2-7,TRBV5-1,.,TGCGCCAGCAGCTTGGCCGGTGGGGCTGCCTACGAGCAGTACTTC,CASSLAGGAAYEQYF
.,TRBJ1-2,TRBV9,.,TGTGCCAGCAGCGTGCCCCCACCGGACTCAAACTATGGCTACACCTTC,CASSVPPPDSNYGYTF
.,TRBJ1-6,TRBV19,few,TGTGCCAGTAAAGCCGGGAGCTCCTATAATTCACCCCTCCACTTT,CASKAGSSYNSPLHF
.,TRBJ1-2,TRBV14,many,TGTGCCAGCAGCCAAGGGTGGAACAGTCCTGGCTACACCTTC,CASSQGWNSPGYTF
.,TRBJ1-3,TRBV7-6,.,TGTGCCAGCAGCTTAGAGATGCGGGCTGATGCTGGAAACACCATATATTTT,CASSLEMRADAGNTIYF
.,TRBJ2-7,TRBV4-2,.,TGTGCCAGCAGCCATCTTCAGGGATTCTACGAGCAGTACTTC,CASSHLQGFYEQYF
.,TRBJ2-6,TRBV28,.,TGTGCCAGCAGTTTAATATTAGGACTTCGCTCTGGGGCCAACGTCCTGACTTTC,CASSLILGLRSGANVLTF
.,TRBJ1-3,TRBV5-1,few,TGCGCCAGCAGCTTAGAATTATACATCTCTGGAAACACCATATATTTT,CASSLELYISGNTIYF
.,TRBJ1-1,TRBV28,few,TGTGCCAGCAGCCAAACGACAAGGAACACTGAAGCTTTCTTT,CASSQTTRNTEAFF
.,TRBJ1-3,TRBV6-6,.,TGTGCCAGCAGTACCCAGGGGATGGCCTCTGGAAACACCATATATTTT,CASSTQGMASGNTIYF
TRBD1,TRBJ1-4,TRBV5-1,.,TGCGCCAGCAGCTTGTCAGGGGGAGATGAAAAACTGTTTTTT,CASSLSGGDEKLFF
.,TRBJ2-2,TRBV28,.,TGTGCCAGCAGCCCGGGGGATATCGCGAACACCGGGGAGCTGTTTTTT,CASSPGDIANTGELFF
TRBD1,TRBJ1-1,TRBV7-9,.,TGTGCCAGCAGCCAGGACAGGTATACTGAAGCTTTCTTT,CASSQDRYTEAFF
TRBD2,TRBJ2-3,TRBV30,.,TGTGCCTGGAGTGGACTAGCGGGGGAGAGCACAGATACGCAGTATTTT,CAWSGLAGESTDTQYF
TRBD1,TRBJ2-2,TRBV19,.,TGTGCCAGTAGTATAGGACAGGGGATTGGCACCGGGGAGCTGTTTTTT,CASSIGQGIGTGELFF
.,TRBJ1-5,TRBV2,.,TGTGCCAGCAGTGAGAGGGATGTTACTAGCAATCAGCCCCAGCATTTT,CASSERDVTSNQPQHF
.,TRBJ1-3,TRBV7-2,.,TGTGCCAGCAGCTTAAATTTGGGAGTTGGAAACACCATATATTTT,CASSLNLGVGNTIYF
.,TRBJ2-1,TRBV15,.,TGTGCCACCAGCGGGGGCAGAACGGCAAAGCAGTTCTTC,CATSGGRTAKQFF
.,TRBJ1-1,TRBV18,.,TGTGCCAGCTCACCCAGGGTGAAGAACACTGAAGCTTTCTTT,CASSPRVKNTEAFF
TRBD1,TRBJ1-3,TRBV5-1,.,TGCGCCAGCAGCTTGGACAGGGGCGGTGGAAACACCATATATTTT,CASSLDRGGGNTIYF
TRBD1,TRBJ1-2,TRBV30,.,TGTGCCTGGAGAGAGACAGGGGGCCGTGGCTACACCTTC,CAWRETGGRGYTF
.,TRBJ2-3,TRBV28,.,TGTGCCAGCAGTTTGGCAGGGAGCACAGATACGCAGTATTTT,CASSLAGSTDTQYF
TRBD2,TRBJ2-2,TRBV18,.,TGTGCCAGCTCACCCGCCGGGAGCGGGGGGCGGAACACCGGGGAGCTGTTTTTT,CASSPAGSGGRNTGELFF
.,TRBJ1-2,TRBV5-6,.,TGTGCCAGCAGCTTGGTAGGCGGATATGGCTACACCTTC,CASSLVGGYGYTF
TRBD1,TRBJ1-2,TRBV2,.,TGTGCCAGCAGCAACAGGGGAACTAACTATGGCTACACCTTC,CASSNRGTNYGYTF
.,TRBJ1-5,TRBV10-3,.,TGTGCCATCAGTGAGTCGGGGCCCAACAATCAGCCCCAGCATTTT,CAISESGPNNQPQHF
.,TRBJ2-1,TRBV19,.,TGTGCCAGTAGAAGCGTGATGGGGCAGTTCTTC,CASRSVMGQFF
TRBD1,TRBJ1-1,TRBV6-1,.,TGTGCCAGCAGTGAAGCGTGGGACAGGCCGAGTATGACTGAAGCTTTCTTT,CASSEAWDRPSMTEAFF
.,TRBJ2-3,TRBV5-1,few,TGCGCCAGCAGCTTGACGGTCACAGATACGCAGTATTTT,CASSLTVTDTQYF
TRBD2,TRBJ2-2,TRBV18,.,TGTGCCAGCTCAAGGACTAGCGCGAACACCGGGGAGCTGTTTTTT,CASSRTSANTGELFF
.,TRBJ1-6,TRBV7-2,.,TGTGCCAGCAGCTACTACTACAGGGTGGGCAATTCACCCCTCCACTTT,CASSYYYRVGNSPLHF
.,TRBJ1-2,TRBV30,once,TGTGCCTGGGGGCGGGTGGATGGCTACACCTTC,CAWGRVDGYTF